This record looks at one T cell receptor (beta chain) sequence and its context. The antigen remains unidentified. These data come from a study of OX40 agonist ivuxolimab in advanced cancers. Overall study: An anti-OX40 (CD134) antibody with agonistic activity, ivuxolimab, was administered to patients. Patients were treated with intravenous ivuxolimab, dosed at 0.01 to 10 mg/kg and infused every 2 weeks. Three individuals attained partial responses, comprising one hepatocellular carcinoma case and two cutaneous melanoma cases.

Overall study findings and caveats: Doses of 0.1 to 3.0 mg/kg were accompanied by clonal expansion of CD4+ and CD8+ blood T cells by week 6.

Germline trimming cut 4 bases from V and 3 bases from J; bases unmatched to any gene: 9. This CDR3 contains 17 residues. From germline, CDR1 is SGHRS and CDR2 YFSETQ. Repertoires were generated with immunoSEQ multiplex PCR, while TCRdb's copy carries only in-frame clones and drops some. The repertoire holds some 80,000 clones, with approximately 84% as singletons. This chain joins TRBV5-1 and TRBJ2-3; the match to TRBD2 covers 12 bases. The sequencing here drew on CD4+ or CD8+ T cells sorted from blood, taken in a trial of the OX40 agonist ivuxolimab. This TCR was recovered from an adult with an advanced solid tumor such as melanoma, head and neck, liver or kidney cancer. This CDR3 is CASSITPGLAGTDTQYF. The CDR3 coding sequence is TGCGCCAGCAGCATAACCCCGGGACTAGCGGGTACAGATACGCAGTATTTT.